This T cell receptor (beta chain) comes out of a study of OX40 agonist ivuxolimab in advanced cancers. Produced via immunoSEQ multiplex PCR; TCRdb's table is partial and in-frame only. The sample consists of about 23,000 clones, approximately 80% of them appearing once. There are 15 residues in the CDR3. Trimming removed 5 bases from V and 1 base from J; junction bases left unmatched: 7. Germline V gives CDR1 SEHNR, CDR2 FQNEAQ (reference sequence). This sequence joins TRBV7-9 and TRBJ2-5; TRBD1 aligns across 7 bases. The source is an adult with an advanced solid tumor such as melanoma, head and neck, liver or kidney cancer. Sequencing used CD4+ or CD8+ T cells sorted from blood, obtained in a trial of the OX40 agonist ivuxolimab. The CDR3 sequence: CASSPGTAFQETQYF. The CDR3 nucleotides are TGTGCCAGCAGCCCCGGGACAGCCTTCCAAGAGACCCAGTACTTC.